Listed here are 9 T cell receptor beta chains from one sample, sequenced in a study of CD8+ T cells in alopecia areata. TCR sequencing used cDNA made by reverse transcription of extracted RNA. Libraries were prepared by immunoSEQ multiplex PCR; TCRdb keeps only in-frame clonotypes and omits some of them. The sample has some 170,000 clones, about three fifths seen once. Documented treatment: oral pan-JAK inhibitor, 5-10 mg twice daily. The input for sequencing was CD4+ T cells sorted from blood, taken at approximately week 56, from a patient treated with tofacitinib. These TCRs come from a human donor with alopecia areata.

The gene calls are TRBV4-1 and TRBJ2-3, with 9 bases fitting TRBD2. This CDR3 is 16 amino acids long. Trimming at V came to 4 bases and at J to 4 bases, leaving 9 bases not matched to a gene. Germline CDR1 and CDR2: MGHRA and YSYEKL. CDR3 residues: CASSPTGAGGPDTQYF. CDR3 nucleotides: TGCGCCAGCAGCCCAACAGGCGCGGGGGGGCCAGATACGCAGTATTTT.

The chain links TRBV5-1 to TRBJ1-2; D gene uncertain. The CDR3 spans 14 residues. Per germline, CDR1 SGHRS and CDR2 YFSETQ. V lost 7 bases and J lost 7, with 20 bases in between. CDR3 sequence: CASGPNPGVIGYTF. In DNA, the CDR3 is TGCGCCAGCGGACCCAACCCCGGGGTCATTGGCTACACCTTC.

The chain is built from TRBV30 and TRBJ2-7; weak D call: TRBD1 (5 bases). The CDR3 has 17 residues. V was clipped by 0 bases and J by 9 bases, with 27 bases between them. Germline loops: CDR1 GTSNPN, CDR2 SVGIG (reference sequence). The CDR3 DNA reads TGTGCCTGGAGTGTCCCCCACGGGCAATCCCCTTTAAGGGGGCAGTACTTC. Amino acid sequence: CAWSVPHGQSPLRGQYF.

This chain joins TRBV19 and TRBJ2-2, with a tentative D call TRBD2 (5 bases). This CDR3 is 16 amino acids long. Germline CDR1 and CDR2: LNHDA and SQIVND (reference sequence). Trimming left V 2 bases short and J 5 bases short, with 15 bases between. For the CDR3, the DNA is TGTGCCAGTAGTATACGGAGGTTCTTAGGGACCGGGGAGCTGTTTTTT. This translates into CASSIRRFLGTGELFF.

In its sample, this clone was seen many times. V usage is TRBV5-4 and J usage is TRBJ2-3, with a possible D match to TRBD1 (6 bases). Trimming took 4 bases from V and 3 from J, leaving 15 bases between them. Germline V gene lookup returns CDR1 SGHNT and CDR2 YYREEE (reference sequence). This CDR3 has 15 residues. CDR3 loop: CASSQGQPQTDTQYF. The CDR3, as DNA: TGTGCCAGCAGCCAAGGACAGCCGCAGACAGATACGCAGTATTTT.

Comments on this clone: Distinct nucleotide sequences in the sample also encode this CDR3. This chain joins TRBV30 and TRBJ1-1; unclear D gene. The length of the CDR3 is 12 residues. V shed 5 bases and J shed 1 base, with 8 bases lying between them. The V gene's germline CDR1 is GTSNPN and CDR2 SVGIG (reference sequence). CDR3 in amino acids: CAWGRKNTEAFF. The CDR3 region has the DNA TGTGCCTGGGGACGCAAGAACACTGAAGCTTTCTTT.

The gene calls are TRBV5-1 and TRBJ1-6, with 7 nucleotides matching TRBD1. The CDR3 extends over 15 amino acids. After removal of 0 bases from V and 7 bases from J, the junction contained 4 bases not matched to a gene. The V gene's germline CDR1 is SGHRS and CDR2 YFSETQ. In nucleotides, the CDR3 is TGCGCCAGCAGCTTGGAGGTACAGGGGAATTCACCCCTCCACTTT. It encodes CASSLEVQGNSPLHF.

J is TRBJ2-3 and V is TRBV4-1; the match to TRBD2 covers 12 bases. Trimming took 6 bases from V and 5 from J; bases not matched to a gene: 9. CDR3 length: 16 residues. The germline CDR1 and CDR2 sequences are MGHRA and YSYEKL. The DNA of the CDR3 is TGCGCCAGCAGTAAACCGGGACTAGCGGGTGGAGATACGCAGTATTTT. Translated: CASSKPGLAGGDTQYF.

The CDR3 DNA is TGTGCCACCCGACTTCACCTGAACACCGGGGAGCTGTTTTTT. Residues: CATRLHLNTGELFF. The chain couples TRBV14 to TRBJ2-2; D is uncertain. Trimming shortened V by 10 bases and J by 1 base, and 13 bases separated the two germline ends. The germline V gene has CDR1 SGHDN and CDR2 FVKESK. The CDR3 spans 14 residues.